The clone carrying this T cell receptor beta chain was recorded a few times. As yet, its antigen is unknown. The data stem from a study of T-cell memory formation after mild COVID-19. Findings of the study overall: Still unconfirmed is whether the second-wave clones peaking on day 37 recognized SARS-CoV-2. CD8+ contracting clones occupied EMRA, while CD4+ ones occupied mainly CM and EM. CD4/CD8 balance characterized clones contracting day 15 to 85, and CD4+ skew characterized later expanders. Pre-infection memory held some responding clones, suggesting pre-existing cross-reactive T cells responded.

CDR1 and CDR2 from the germline V gene are MNHEY and SVGAGI. The CDR3 contains 13 residues. The J segment lost 8 bases and the V segment lost 6 bases, leaving 8 bases of the junction unmatched. Using its own MiXCR run on the 5' RACE reads, TCRdb lists one record per CDR3 protein. The data contain approximately 490,000 distinct CDR3 sequences, roughly 20% of them singletons. This clonotype was obtained from an adult woman who had mild COVID-19 (a few samples of this study predate the infection). Cell type and time point are not known. The chain carries TRBV6-5 and TRBJ1-2, with 8 bases aligning to TRBD1. The sample comprised PBMCs or a T cell subset sorted from them (not recorded which). The CDR3 coding sequence is TGTGCCAGCAGGGCGCAGGGGGCGACGGGCTACACCTTC. As protein: CASRAQGATGYTF.